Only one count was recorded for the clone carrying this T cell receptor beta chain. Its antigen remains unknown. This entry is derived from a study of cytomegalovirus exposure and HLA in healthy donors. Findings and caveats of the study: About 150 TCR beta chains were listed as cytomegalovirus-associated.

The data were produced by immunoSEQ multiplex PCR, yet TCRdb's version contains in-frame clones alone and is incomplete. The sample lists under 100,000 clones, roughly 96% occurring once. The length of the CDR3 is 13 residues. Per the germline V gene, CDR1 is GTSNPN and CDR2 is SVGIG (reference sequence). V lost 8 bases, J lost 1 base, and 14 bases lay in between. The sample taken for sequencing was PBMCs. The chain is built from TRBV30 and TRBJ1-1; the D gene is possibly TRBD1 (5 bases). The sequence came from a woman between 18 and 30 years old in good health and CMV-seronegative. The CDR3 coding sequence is TGTGCCAGAAGTCGACAGACGAACACTGAAGCTTTCTTT. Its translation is CARSRQTNTEAFF.